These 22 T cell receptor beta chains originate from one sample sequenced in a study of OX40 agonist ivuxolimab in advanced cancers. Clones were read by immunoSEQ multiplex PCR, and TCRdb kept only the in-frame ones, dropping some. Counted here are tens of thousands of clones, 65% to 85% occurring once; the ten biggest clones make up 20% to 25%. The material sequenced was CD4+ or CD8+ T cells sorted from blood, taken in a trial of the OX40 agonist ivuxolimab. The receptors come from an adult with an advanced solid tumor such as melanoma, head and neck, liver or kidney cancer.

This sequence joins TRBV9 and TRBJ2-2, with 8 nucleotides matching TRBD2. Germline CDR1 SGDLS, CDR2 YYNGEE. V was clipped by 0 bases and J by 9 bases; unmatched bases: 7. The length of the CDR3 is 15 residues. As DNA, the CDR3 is TGTGCCAGCAGCGTAGACGGGGGGGCCTCGAGGGAGCTGTTTTTT. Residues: CASSVDGGASRELFF.

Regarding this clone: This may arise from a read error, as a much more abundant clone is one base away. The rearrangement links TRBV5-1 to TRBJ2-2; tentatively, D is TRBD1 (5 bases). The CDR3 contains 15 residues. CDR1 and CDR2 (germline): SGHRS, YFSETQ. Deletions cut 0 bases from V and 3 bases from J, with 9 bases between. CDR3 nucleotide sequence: TGCGCCAGCAGCTTGGTTCAGGGTGACACCGGGGAGCTGTTTTTT. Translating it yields CASSLVQGDTGELFF.

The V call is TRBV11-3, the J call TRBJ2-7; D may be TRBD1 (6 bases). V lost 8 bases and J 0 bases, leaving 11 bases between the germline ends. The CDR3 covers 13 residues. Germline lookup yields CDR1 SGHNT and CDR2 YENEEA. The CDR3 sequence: CASGDRSSYEQYF. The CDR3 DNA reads TGTGCCAGCGGCGACAGGAGCTCCTACGAGCAGTACTTC.

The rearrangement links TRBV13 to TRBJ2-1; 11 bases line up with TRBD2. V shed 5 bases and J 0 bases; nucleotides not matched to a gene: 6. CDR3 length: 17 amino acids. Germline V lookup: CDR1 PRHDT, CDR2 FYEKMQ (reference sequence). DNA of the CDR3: TGTGCCAGCAGCCGAACTAGCGGGGGCCCCTCCTACAATGAGCAGTTCTTC. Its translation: CASSRTSGGPSYNEQFF.

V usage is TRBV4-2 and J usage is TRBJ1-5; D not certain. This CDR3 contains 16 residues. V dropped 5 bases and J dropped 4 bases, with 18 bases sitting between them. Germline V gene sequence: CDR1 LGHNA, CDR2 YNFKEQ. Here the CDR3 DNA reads TGTGCCAGCAGCTTGATGGGAGCTGCCCGGAATCAGCCCCAGCATTTT. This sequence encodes CASSLMGAARNQPQHF.

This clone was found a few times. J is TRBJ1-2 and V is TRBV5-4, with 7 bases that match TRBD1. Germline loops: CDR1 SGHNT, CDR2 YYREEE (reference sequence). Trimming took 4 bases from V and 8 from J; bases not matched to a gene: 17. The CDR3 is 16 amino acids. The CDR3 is CASSIAGTAQHWGYTF. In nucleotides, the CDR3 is TGTGCCAGCAGCATAGCCGGGACAGCTCAGCATTGGGGCTACACCTTC. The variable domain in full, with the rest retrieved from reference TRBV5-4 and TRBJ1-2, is ETGVTQSPTHLIKTRGQQVTLRCSSQSGHNTVSWYQQALGQGPQFIFQYYREEENGRGNFPPRFSGLQFPNYSSELNVNALELDDSALYLCASSIAGTAQHWGYTFGSGTRLTVV.

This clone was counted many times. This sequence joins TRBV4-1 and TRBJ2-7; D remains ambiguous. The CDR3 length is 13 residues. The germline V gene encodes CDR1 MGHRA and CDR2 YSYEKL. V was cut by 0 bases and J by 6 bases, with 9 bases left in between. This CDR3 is CASSQDRFGEQYF. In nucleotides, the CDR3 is TGCGCCAGCAGCCAAGATCGGTTTGGCGAGCAGTACTTC.

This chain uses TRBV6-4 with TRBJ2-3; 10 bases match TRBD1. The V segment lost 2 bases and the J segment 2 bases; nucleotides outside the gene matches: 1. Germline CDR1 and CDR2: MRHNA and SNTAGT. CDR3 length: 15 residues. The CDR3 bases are TGTGCCAGCAGTGACGGGACAGGGGACACAGATACGCAGTATTTT. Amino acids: CASSDGTGDTDTQYF.

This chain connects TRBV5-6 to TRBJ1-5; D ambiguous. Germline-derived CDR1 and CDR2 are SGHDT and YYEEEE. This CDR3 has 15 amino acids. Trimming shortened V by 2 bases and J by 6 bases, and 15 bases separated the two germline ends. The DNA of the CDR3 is TGTGCCAGCAGCTTAGTGGAAGGTTCCGGTCAGCCCCAGCATTTT. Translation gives CASSLVEGSGQPQHF.

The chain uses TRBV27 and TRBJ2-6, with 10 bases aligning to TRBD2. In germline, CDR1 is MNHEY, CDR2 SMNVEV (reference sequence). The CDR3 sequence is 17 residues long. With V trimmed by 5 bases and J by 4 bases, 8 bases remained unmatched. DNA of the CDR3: TGTGCCAGCAGTCTTGAGCGGGGGGGCCAGGGGGCCAACGTCCTGACTTTC. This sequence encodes CASSLERGGQGANVLTF.

CDR3 in amino acids: CASSMDSASRNEQYF. In DNA form, the CDR3 reads TGTGCCAGCAGCATGGACAGCGCAAGCAGGAACGAGCAGTACTTC. The V gene is TRBV11-2, the J gene TRBJ2-5, with D possibly matching TRBD1 (6 bases). The J call may be in error: the DNA end matches TRBJ2-7 better. The CDR3 covers 15 residues. Germline V lookup: CDR1 SGHAT, CDR2 FQNNGV.

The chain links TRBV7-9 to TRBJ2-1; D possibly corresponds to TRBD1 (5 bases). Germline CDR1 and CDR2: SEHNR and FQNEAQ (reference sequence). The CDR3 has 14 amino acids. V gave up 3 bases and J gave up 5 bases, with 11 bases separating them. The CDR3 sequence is CASSFYQGDNEQFF. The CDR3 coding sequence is TGTGCCAGCAGCTTTTACCAGGGTGACAATGAGCAGTTCTTC.

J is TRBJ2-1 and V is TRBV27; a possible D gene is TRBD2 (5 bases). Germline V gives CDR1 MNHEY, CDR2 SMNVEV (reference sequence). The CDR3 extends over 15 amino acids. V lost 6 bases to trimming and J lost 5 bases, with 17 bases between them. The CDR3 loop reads CASRRGPVLNNEQFF. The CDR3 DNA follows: TGTGCCAGCAGACGCGGGCCCGTTCTCAACAATGAGCAGTTCTTC.

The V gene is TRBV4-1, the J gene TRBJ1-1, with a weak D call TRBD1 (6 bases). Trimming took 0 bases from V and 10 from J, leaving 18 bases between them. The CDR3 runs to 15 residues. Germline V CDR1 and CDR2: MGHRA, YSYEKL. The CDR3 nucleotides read TGCGCCAGCAGCCAAGATGCGGGGGCTGTGGGAATAGCTTTCTTT. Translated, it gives CASSQDAGAVGIAFF.

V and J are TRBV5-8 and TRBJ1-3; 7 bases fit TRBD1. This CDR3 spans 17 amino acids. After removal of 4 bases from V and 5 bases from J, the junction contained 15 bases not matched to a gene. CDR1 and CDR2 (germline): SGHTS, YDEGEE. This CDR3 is CASSVRGGRVTRNTIYF. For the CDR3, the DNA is TGTGCCAGCAGCGTCAGGGGGGGCAGGGTTACTAGAAACACCATATATTTT.

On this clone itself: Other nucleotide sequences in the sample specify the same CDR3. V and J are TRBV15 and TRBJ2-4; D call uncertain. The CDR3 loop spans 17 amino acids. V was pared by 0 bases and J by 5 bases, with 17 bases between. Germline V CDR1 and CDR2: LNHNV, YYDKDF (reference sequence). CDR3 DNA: TGTGCCACCAGCAGAGATAGTGCGGTCAGTCGGGAAAACATTCAGTACTTC. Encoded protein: CATSRDSAVSRENIQYF.

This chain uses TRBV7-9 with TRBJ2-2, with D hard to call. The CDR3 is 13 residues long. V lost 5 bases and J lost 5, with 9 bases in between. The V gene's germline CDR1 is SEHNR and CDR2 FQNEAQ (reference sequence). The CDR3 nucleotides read TGTGCCAGCAGCCTTACAAGGACCGGGGAGCTGTTTTTT. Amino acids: CASSLTRTGELFF.

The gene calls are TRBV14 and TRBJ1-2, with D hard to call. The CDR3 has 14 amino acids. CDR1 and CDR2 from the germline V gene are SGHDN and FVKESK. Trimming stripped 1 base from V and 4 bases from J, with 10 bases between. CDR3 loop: CASSQAPSPYGYTF. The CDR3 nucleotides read TGTGCCAGCAGCCAAGCTCCCAGTCCCTATGGCTACACCTTC.

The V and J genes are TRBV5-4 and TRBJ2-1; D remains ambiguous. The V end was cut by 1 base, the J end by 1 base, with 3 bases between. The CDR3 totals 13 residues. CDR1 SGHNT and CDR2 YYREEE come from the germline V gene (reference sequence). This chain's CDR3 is CASSLNSYNEQFF. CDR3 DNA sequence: TGTGCCAGCAGCTTGAATTCCTACAATGAGCAGTTCTTC.

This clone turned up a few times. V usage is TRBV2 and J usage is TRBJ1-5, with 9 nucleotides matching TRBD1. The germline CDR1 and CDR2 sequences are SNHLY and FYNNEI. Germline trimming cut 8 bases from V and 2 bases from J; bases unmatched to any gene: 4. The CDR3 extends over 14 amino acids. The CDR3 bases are TGTGCCAGCGCGGGACAGGGAGGCAATCAGCCCCAGCATTTT. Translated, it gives CASAGQGGNQPQHF.

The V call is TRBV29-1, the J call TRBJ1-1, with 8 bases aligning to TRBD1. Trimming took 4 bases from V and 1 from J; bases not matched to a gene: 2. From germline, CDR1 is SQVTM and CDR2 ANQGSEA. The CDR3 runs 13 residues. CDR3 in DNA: TGCAGCGTTGTCGGACAGGGGAACACTGAAGCTTTCTTT. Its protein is CSVVGQGNTEAFF.

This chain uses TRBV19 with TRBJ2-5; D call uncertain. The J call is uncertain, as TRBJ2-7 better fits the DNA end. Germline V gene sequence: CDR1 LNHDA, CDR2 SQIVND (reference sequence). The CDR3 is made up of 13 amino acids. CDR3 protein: CASSITGYYEQYF. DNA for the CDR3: TGTGCCAGTAGTATAACTGGATACTACGAGCAGTACTTC.